A selection of T cell receptor beta chains follows, all from one sample in a study of cytomegalovirus exposure and HLA in healthy donors. Method: immunoSEQ multiplex PCR; TCRdb's copy keeps in-frame clones and lacks some. The sample holds 50,000 or so clones, approximately 67% seen once. Specimen: PBMCs. Receptors originate from a man in his thirties or forties in good health and CMV-seronegative. Each CDR3 is given with its conserved first and last residue. Fields, in order: J gene, V gene, D gene, clone size, CDR3 DNA, CDR3 protein. D genes are given only for firm matches. Size is stated for part of the rows, as once, few or many counts, or as a class when the clone is expanded.

j_gene: TRBJ2-1
v_gene: TRBV10-3
d_gene: TRBD2
abundance: .
CDR3nt: TGTGCCTCGACTAGCGGGACGCTCAATGAGCAGTTCTTC
CDR3aa: CASTSGTLNEQFF

j_gene: TRBJ2-5
v_gene: TRBV18
d_gene: .
abundance: .
CDR3nt: TGTGCCAGCTCACCATTCTCGAGCGGCCAAGAGACCCAGTACTTC
CDR3aa: CASSPFSSGQETQYF

j_gene: TRBJ2-7
v_gene: TRBV4-1
d_gene: .
abundance: .
CDR3nt: TGCGCCAGCAGCTACGACCGGGTCAGCTCCTACGAGCAGTACTTC
CDR3aa: CASSYDRVSSYEQYF

j_gene: TRBJ2-1
v_gene: TRBV18
d_gene: TRBD2
abundance: once
CDR3nt: TGTGCCAGCTCATCACTAGCGGGAGTCGGCAATGAGCAGTTCTTC
CDR3aa: CASSSLAGVGNEQFF

j_gene: TRBJ1-2
v_gene: TRBV5-4
d_gene: TRBD1
abundance: .
CDR3nt: TGTGCCAGCAGCCTGGACAGGAACTATGGCTACACCTTC
CDR3aa: CASSLDRNYGYTF

j_gene: TRBJ2-5
v_gene: TRBV5-1
d_gene: .
abundance: few
CDR3nt: TGCGCCAGCAGCTGGAGTGGCCGCCCACAAGAGACCCAGTACTTC
CDR3aa: CASSWSGRPQETQYF

j_gene: TRBJ2-2
v_gene: TRBV27
d_gene: .
abundance: .
CDR3nt: TGTGCCAGCAGTTTATCGAGGAGGGCGGGGACCGGGGAGCTGTTTTTT
CDR3aa: CASSLSRRAGTGELFF

j_gene: TRBJ1-1
v_gene: TRBV5-1
d_gene: .
abundance: .
CDR3nt: TGCGCCAGCAGCCCCCCGGGATACAACACTGAAGCTTTCTTT
CDR3aa: CASSPPGYNTEAFF

j_gene: TRBJ2-3
v_gene: TRBV7-6
d_gene: .
abundance: few
CDR3nt: TGTGCCAGCAGCTTAGGAGCTACAGATACGCAGTATTTT
CDR3aa: CASSLGATDTQYF

j_gene: TRBJ2-7
v_gene: TRBV7-2
d_gene: TRBD2
abundance: .
CDR3nt: TGTGCCAGCAACAAATTTAGCGGGAATCCCTACGAGCAGTACTTC
CDR3aa: CASNKFSGNPYEQYF

j_gene: TRBJ1-2
v_gene: TRBV11-2
d_gene: .
abundance: .
CDR3nt: TGTGCCAGCAGAACTGGGACATCGACCTATGGCTACACCTTC
CDR3aa: CASRTGTSTYGYTF

j_gene: TRBJ1-1
v_gene: TRBV5-1
d_gene: TRBD1
abundance: .
CDR3nt: TGCGCCAGCAGCTCGACAGGGAAGGGGACTGAAGCTTTCTTT
CDR3aa: CASSSTGKGTEAFF

j_gene: TRBJ1-5
v_gene: TRBV5-5
d_gene: .
abundance: .
CDR3nt: TGTGCCAGCAGCTATAACCGGGACACCGCAAATCAGCCCCAGCATTTT
CDR3aa: CASSYNRDTANQPQHF

j_gene: TRBJ1-5
v_gene: TRBV6-1
d_gene: .
abundance: .
CDR3nt: TGTGCCAGCAGTGAATCGTTCAGGGGCGGCGGACAGCCCCAGCATTTT
CDR3aa: CASSESFRGGGQPQHF

j_gene: TRBJ2-1
v_gene: TRBV19
d_gene: .
abundance: .
CDR3nt: TGTGCCAGTAGTATCGTGTGGGCACGTGAGCAGTTCTTC
CDR3aa: CASSIVWAREQFF

j_gene: TRBJ1-4
v_gene: TRBV19
d_gene: TRBD1
abundance: few
CDR3nt: TGTGCCAGTAGTCTCGAGGGCTACCCCGGACAGGGGGTCTTGTTGGATGAAAAACTGTTTTTT
CDR3aa: CASSLEGYPGQGVLLDEKLFF

j_gene: TRBJ2-1
v_gene: TRBV6-1
d_gene: .
abundance: .
CDR3nt: TGTGCCAGCAGTGCAAGTACAGGGTTCGGAAACAATGAGCAGTTCTTC
CDR3aa: CASSASTGFGNNEQFF

j_gene: TRBJ1-2
v_gene: TRBV25-1
d_gene: .
abundance: once
CDR3nt: TGTGACAGCAGTGAGGACAGTAACTATGGCTACACCTTC
CDR3aa: CDSSEDSNYGYTF

j_gene: TRBJ2-2
v_gene: TRBV5-1
d_gene: .
abundance: .
CDR3nt: TGCGCCAGCAGCTTTACCGGTACTAGCACCGGGGAGCTGTTTTTT
CDR3aa: CASSFTGTSTGELFF

j_gene: TRBJ2-5
v_gene: TRBV4-2
d_gene: TRBD2
abundance: .
CDR3nt: TGTGCCAGCAGCCAAAGGTCTAGCGGGATGGTTGGCCAAGAGACCCAGTACTTC
CDR3aa: CASSQRSSGMVGQETQYF

j_gene: TRBJ2-7
v_gene: TRBV2
d_gene: .
abundance: .
CDR3nt: TGTGCCAGCACGCGGGATCGATCCGACGAGCAGTACTTC
CDR3aa: CASTRDRSDEQYF

j_gene: TRBJ2-3
v_gene: TRBV7-9
d_gene: .
abundance: .
CDR3nt: TGTGCCAGCAGCTTCCGTCGTGCGGAATCCACAGATACGCAGTATTTT
CDR3aa: CASSFRRAESTDTQYF

j_gene: TRBJ2-2
v_gene: TRBV2
d_gene: TRBD1
abundance: .
CDR3nt: TGTGCCAGCAGTGTCGGACAGGGTAGGACCGGGGAGCTGTTTTTT
CDR3aa: CASSVGQGRTGELFF

j_gene: TRBJ2-7
v_gene: TRBV5-8
d_gene: .
abundance: .
CDR3nt: TGTGCCAGCAGCCCGGACGGGGGAGGCTACGAGCAGTACTTC
CDR3aa: CASSPDGGGYEQYF

j_gene: TRBJ2-1
v_gene: TRBV5-6
d_gene: TRBD1
abundance: few
CDR3nt: TGTGCCAGCAGCAGGGACAGAAACAATGAGCAGTTCTTC
CDR3aa: CASSRDRNNEQFF

j_gene: TRBJ1-2
v_gene: TRBV5-6
d_gene: .
abundance: few
CDR3nt: TGTGCCAGCACCTTATCCCGGGCGGGTTACACCTTC
CDR3aa: CASTLSRAGYTF

j_gene: TRBJ2-2
v_gene: TRBV7-6
d_gene: TRBD2
abundance: .
CDR3nt: TGTGCCAGCAGCTTAGCCAGGGCTAGCGGGAACGGGGAGCTGTTTTTT
CDR3aa: CASSLARASGNGELFF

j_gene: TRBJ2-7
v_gene: TRBV6-5
d_gene: TRBD1
abundance: .
CDR3nt: TGTGCCAGCAGTTACTCCAGGACAGGAAGGTACGAGCAGTACTTC
CDR3aa: CASSYSRTGRYEQYF

j_gene: TRBJ2-5
v_gene: TRBV5-5
d_gene: TRBD1
abundance: .
CDR3nt: TGTGCCAGCAGCTATGCGCCTGGGACAGGGAGAGAGACCCAGTACTTC
CDR3aa: CASSYAPGTGRETQYF

j_gene: TRBJ2-7
v_gene: TRBV6-1
d_gene: TRBD1
abundance: .
CDR3nt: TGTGCCAGCAGTGAAGCGCTTCTGCTACAGGGGGCCTACGAGCAGTACTTC
CDR3aa: CASSEALLLQGAYEQYF

j_gene: TRBJ2-1
v_gene: TRBV2
d_gene: TRBD2
abundance: .
CDR3nt: TGTGCCAGCAGTGTTAGCGGGTCCCCCTCCTACAATGAGCAGTTCTTC
CDR3aa: CASSVSGSPSYNEQFF

j_gene: TRBJ2-5
v_gene: TRBV5-1
d_gene: TRBD2
abundance: .
CDR3nt: TGCGCCAGCAGCTTGGGCCTTTTGGCGGGAGGAGGGGAAGAGACCCAGTACTTC
CDR3aa: CASSLGLLAGGGEETQYF

j_gene: TRBJ2-2
v_gene: TRBV2
d_gene: .
abundance: .
CDR3nt: TGTGCCAGCATGGTGTCTAGCGCCTACACCGGGGAGCTGTTTTTT
CDR3aa: CASMVSSAYTGELFF

j_gene: TRBJ2-7
v_gene: TRBV6-5
d_gene: .
abundance: .
CDR3nt: TGTGCCAGCAGTTACTCGATTGGACAGACTTACTACGAGCAGTACTTC
CDR3aa: CASSYSIGQTYYEQYF

j_gene: TRBJ2-3
v_gene: TRBV25-1
d_gene: .
abundance: few
CDR3nt: TGTGCCAGCAGTGAAATGGGCTCCTTAGCGCAGTATTTT
CDR3aa: CASSEMGSLAQYF

j_gene: TRBJ2-7
v_gene: TRBV7-2
d_gene: .
abundance: few
CDR3nt: TGTGCCAGCAGCTTAGTCTCAGGGTCCAACGAGCAGTACTTC
CDR3aa: CASSLVSGSNEQYF

j_gene: TRBJ2-7
v_gene: TRBV7-6
d_gene: TRBD1
abundance: .
CDR3nt: TGTGCCAGCGGCCCAGGGGGCTACGAGCAGTACTTC
CDR3aa: CASGPGGYEQYF

j_gene: TRBJ1-6
v_gene: TRBV5-1
d_gene: TRBD1
abundance: .
CDR3nt: TGCGCCAGCAGCTTGGGGTGGACAGGGACCAATTCACCCCTCCACTTT
CDR3aa: CASSLGWTGTNSPLHF

j_gene: TRBJ2-7
v_gene: TRBV30
d_gene: .
abundance: .
CDR3nt: TGTGCCTGGAGTGTGGTCGACAGGCCCTTGAGAAAGCAGTACTTC
CDR3aa: CAWSVVDRPLRKQYF

j_gene: TRBJ2-7
v_gene: TRBV18
d_gene: TRBD2
abundance: .
CDR3nt: TGTGCCAGCTCAGCGAATCAACTAGCGCCTAGCTCCTACGAGCAGTACTTC
CDR3aa: CASSANQLAPSSYEQYF

j_gene: TRBJ2-2
v_gene: TRBV27
d_gene: TRBD1
abundance: .
CDR3nt: TGTGCCAGCAGGATCGGAAGACAAACAGGGGCGGTCGGGGAGCTGTTTTTT
CDR3aa: CASRIGRQTGAVGELFF

j_gene: TRBJ2-7
v_gene: TRBV12-5
d_gene: .
abundance: few
CDR3nt: TGTGCTAGTGGTTTGTCGGGCGAGCAGTACTTC
CDR3aa: CASGLSGEQYF

j_gene: TRBJ1-2
v_gene: TRBV27
d_gene: TRBD1
abundance: .
CDR3nt: TGTGCCAGCAGTCCTATCGGGACAGGCGACTATGGCTACACCTTC
CDR3aa: CASSPIGTGDYGYTF

j_gene: TRBJ2-7
v_gene: TRBV25-1
d_gene: TRBD1
abundance: .
CDR3nt: TGTGCCAGCAGGGGACAGGGGGGCGAGCAGTACTTC
CDR3aa: CASRGQGGEQYF

j_gene: TRBJ2-7
v_gene: TRBV10-3
d_gene: TRBD1
abundance: .
CDR3nt: TGTGCCATCAGGGAACAGGGGGCGGGCTACGAGCAGTACTTC
CDR3aa: CAIREQGAGYEQYF

j_gene: TRBJ2-7
v_gene: TRBV11-3
d_gene: .
abundance: once
CDR3nt: TGTGCCAGCAGCTTTACGCAGGATTACGAGCAGTACTTC
CDR3aa: CASSFTQDYEQYF

j_gene: TRBJ2-1
v_gene: TRBV5-1
d_gene: TRBD2
abundance: .
CDR3nt: TGCGCCAGCAAATGGACGACTAGCGGATACAATGAGCAGTTCTTC
CDR3aa: CASKWTTSGYNEQFF

j_gene: TRBJ2-5
v_gene: TRBV10-2
d_gene: TRBD2
abundance: .
CDR3nt: TGCGCCGTCTACGGACTAGCGGGAGGGAAAAAAGAGACCCAGTACTTC
CDR3aa: CAVYGLAGGKKETQYF

j_gene: TRBJ2-5
v_gene: TRBV5-4
d_gene: .
abundance: .
CDR3nt: TGTGCCAGCAGCTGGGGGGCTCCAGGACTAGTCGAAGAGACCCAGTACTTC
CDR3aa: CASSWGAPGLVEETQYF

j_gene: TRBJ1-3
v_gene: TRBV7-2
d_gene: TRBD1
abundance: .
CDR3nt: TGTGCCAGCAGCACCTCCGGGACAGGGGGCTTTAGCTCTGGAAACACCATATATTTT
CDR3aa: CASSTSGTGGFSSGNTIYF

j_gene: TRBJ1-1
v_gene: TRBV29-1
d_gene: .
abundance: .
CDR3nt: TGCAGCGTTTGGGCCACTACACAGGGCACTGAAGCTTTCTTT
CDR3aa: CSVWATTQGTEAFF

j_gene: TRBJ1-2
v_gene: TRBV30
d_gene: .
abundance: .
CDR3nt: TGTGCCTGGACTGTCGGGGTCAGCTATGGCTACACCTTC
CDR3aa: CAWTVGVSYGYTF